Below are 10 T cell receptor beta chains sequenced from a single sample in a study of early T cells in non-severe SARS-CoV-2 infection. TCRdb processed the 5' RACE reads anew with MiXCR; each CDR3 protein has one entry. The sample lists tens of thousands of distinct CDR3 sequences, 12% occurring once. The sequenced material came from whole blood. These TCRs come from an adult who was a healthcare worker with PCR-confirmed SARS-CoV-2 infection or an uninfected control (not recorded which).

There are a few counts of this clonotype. CDR3: CASAGSVWQETQYF. The CDR3 region has the DNA TGTGCTAGTGCGGGATCGGTTTGGCAAGAGACCCAGTACTTC. The chain combines TRBV12-5 with TRBJ2-5; TRBD2 might be the D (5 bases). The CDR3 covers 14 residues. Germline V gene sequence: CDR1 LGHNT, CDR2 FRNRAP. V lost 7 bases and J lost 2, with 14 bases in between.

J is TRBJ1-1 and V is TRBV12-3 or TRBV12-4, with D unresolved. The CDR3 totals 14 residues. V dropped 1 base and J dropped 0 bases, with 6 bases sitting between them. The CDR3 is CASSLGRLNTEAFF. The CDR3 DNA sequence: TGTGCCAGCAGTTTAGGGCGGTTGAACACTGAAGCTTTCTTT.

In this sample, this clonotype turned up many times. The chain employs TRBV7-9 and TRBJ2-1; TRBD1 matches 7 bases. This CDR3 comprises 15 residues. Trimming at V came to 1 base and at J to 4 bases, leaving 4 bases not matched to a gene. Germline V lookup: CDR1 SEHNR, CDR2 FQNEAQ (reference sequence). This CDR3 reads CASSLGTGDYNEQFF. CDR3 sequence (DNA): TGTGCCAGCAGCTTAGGGACAGGAGATTACAATGAGCAGTTCTTC.

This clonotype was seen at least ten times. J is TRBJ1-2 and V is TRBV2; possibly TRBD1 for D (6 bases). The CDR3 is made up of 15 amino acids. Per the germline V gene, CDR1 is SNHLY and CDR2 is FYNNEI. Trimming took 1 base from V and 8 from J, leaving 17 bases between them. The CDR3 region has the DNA TGTGCCAGCAGTGAAGAGGTCAGGGGAGGGAGAGGCTACACCTTC. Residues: CASSEEVRGGRGYTF.

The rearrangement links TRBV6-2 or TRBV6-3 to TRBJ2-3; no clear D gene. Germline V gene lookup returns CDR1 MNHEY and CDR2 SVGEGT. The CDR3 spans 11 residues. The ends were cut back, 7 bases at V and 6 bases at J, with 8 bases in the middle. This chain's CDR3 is CASTDLDTQYF. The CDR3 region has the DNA TGTGCCAGCACCGATTTGGATACGCAGTATTTT.

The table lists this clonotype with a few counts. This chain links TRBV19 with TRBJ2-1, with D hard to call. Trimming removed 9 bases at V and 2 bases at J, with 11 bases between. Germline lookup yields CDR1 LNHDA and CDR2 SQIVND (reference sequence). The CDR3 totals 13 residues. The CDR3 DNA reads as TGTGCCAGCGCGAGATACACCTACAATGAGCAGTTCTTC. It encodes CASARYTYNEQFF. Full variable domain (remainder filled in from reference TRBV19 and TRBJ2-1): DGGITQSPKYLFRKEGQNVTLSCEQNLNHDAMYWYRQDPGQGLRLIYYSQIVNDFQKGDIAEGYSVSREKKESFPLTVTSAQKNPTAFYLCASARYTYNEQFFGPGTRLTVL.

CDR3 loop: CASSPGPRDGYTF. CDR3 DNA sequence: TGTGCCAGCAGCCCGGGACCGCGAGATGGCTACACCTTC. This chain links TRBV7-9 with TRBJ1-2, with D perhaps TRBD1 (5 bases). The germline gives CDR1 SEHNR, CDR2 FQNEAQ (reference sequence). With 5 bases removed from V and 6 bases from J, the gap between germline ends came to 13 bases. This CDR3 comprises 13 residues.

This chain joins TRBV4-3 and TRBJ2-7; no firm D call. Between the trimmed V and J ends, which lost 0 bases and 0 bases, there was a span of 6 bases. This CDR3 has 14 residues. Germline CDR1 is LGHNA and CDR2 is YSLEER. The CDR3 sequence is CASSQDPNSYEQYF. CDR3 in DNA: TGCGCCAGCAGCCAAGATCCAAACTCCTACGAGCAGTACTTC.

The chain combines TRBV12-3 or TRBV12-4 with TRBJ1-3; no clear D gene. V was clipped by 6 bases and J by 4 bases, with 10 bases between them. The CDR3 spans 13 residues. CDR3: CASRIGSGNTIYF. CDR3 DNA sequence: TGTGCCAGCAGAATAGGGTCCGGAAACACCATATATTTT.

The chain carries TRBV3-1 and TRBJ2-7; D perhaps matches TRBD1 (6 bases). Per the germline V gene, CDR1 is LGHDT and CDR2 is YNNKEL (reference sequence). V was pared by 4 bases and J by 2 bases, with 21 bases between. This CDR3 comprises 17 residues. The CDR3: CASSPLSGRQGPYEQYF. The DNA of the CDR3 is TGTGCCAGCAGCCCCTTATCGGGAAGGCAGGGGCCCTACGAGCAGTACTTC.